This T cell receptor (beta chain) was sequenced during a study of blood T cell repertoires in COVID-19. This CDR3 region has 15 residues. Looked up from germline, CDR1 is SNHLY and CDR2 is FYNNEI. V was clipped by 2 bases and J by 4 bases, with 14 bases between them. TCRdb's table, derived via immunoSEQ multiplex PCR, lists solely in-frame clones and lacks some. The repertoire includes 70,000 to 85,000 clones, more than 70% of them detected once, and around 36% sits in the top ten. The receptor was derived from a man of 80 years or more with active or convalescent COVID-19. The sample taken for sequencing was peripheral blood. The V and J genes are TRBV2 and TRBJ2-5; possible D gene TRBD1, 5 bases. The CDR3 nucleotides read TGTGCCAGCAGTGAATCAGGGCAGGGCGGAGAGACCCAGTACTTC. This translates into CASSESGQGGETQYF.